Each of the 31 T cell receptor beta chains below was sequenced from the same sample in a study of blood T cell repertoires in COVID-19. Produced via immunoSEQ multiplex PCR; TCRdb's table is partial and in-frame only. Counted here are approximately 220,000 clones, about 90% occurring once; the ten biggest clones make up roughly 2%. Sequencing input: peripheral blood. Receptor source: a woman aged 45-59 years with acute or convalescent COVID-19.

The chain carries TRBV27 and TRBJ2-7, with D possibly being TRBD1 (6 bases). Germline values: CDR1 MNHEY, CDR2 SMNVEV (reference sequence). V gave up 8 bases and J gave up 2 bases, with 19 bases separating them. There are 15 residues in the CDR3. The CDR3 nucleotides are TGTGCCAGCTCCCAAATGGGGGCCAACACCTACGAGCAGTACTTC. It is translated as CASSQMGANTYEQYF.

The rearrangement uses TRBV5-1 and TRBJ2-7; D is unclear. The CDR3 is 12 amino acids. The V and J ends lost 2 bases and 0 bases respectively, with 3 bases between them. Germline V gene lookup returns CDR1 SGHRS and CDR2 YFSETQ. CDR3 protein: CASSFNSYEQYF. The CDR3 coding sequence is TGCGCCAGCAGCTTTAACTCCTACGAGCAGTACTTC.

This clone has a single count. The chain has TRBV5-6 and TRBJ1-1, with D maybe TRBD1 (6 bases). The ends were cut back, 2 bases at V and 9 bases at J, with 11 bases in the middle. In germline, CDR1 is SGHDT, CDR2 YYEEEE. The CDR3 has 12 amino acids. CDR3: CASSLAGAQAFF. Here the CDR3 DNA reads TGTGCCAGCAGCTTAGCGGGGGCTCAAGCTTTCTTT.

V gene TRBV18 combines with J gene TRBJ2-3; TRBD2 matches 14 bases. CDR1 is KGHSH, CDR2 LQKENI, per germline. This CDR3 is 19 amino acids long. V was clipped by 2 bases and J by 3 bases; unmatched bases: 10. Written as DNA, the CDR3 is TGTGCCAGCTCACCAGGGACTAGCGGGAGTCTGGGGGATACAGATACGCAGTATTTT. Protein product: CASSPGTSGSLGDTDTQYF.

The rearrangement links TRBV10-3 to TRBJ1-1; D is perhaps TRBD1 (5 bases). CDR3 size: 13 residues. Germline CDR1 is ENHRY and CDR2 is SYGVKD. Trimming pared 7 bases from V and 3 bases from J, leaving 12 bases between. The CDR3 region has the DNA TGTGCCATCACTGGACCGGGGGACACTGAAGCTTTCTTT. Its translation: CAITGPGDTEAFF.

CDR3 bases: TGTGCCAGCAGCCAAGTGACGGGATCCGGAAACACCATATATTTT. Protein product: CASSQVTGSGNTIYF. The chain has TRBV14 and TRBJ1-3; no clear D gene. This CDR3 is 15 amino acids long. The V gene lost 1 base and the J gene lost 4 bases, with 11 bases spanning the gap. Per the germline V gene, CDR1 is SGHDN and CDR2 is FVKESK.

Many counts were recorded for this clone. The genes are TRBV19 and TRBJ1-6, with 7 bases matching TRBD1. Germline V gene sequence: CDR1 LNHDA, CDR2 SQIVND (reference sequence). Losses at the gene ends were 4 bases for V and 6 bases for J; bases not matched to a gene: 6. There are 15 residues in the CDR3. CDR3 sequence (DNA): TGTGCCAGTAGTACCGGACAGGCATTTAATTCACCCCTCCACTTT. Translation gives CASSTGQAFNSPLHF.

This clone appeared once. The V gene is TRBV6-5, the J gene TRBJ1-2; 7 bases fit TRBD1. From germline, CDR1 is MNHEY and CDR2 SVGAGI. Germline trimming cut 5 bases from V and 7 bases from J; bases unmatched to any gene: 10. CDR3 length equals 14 residues. CDR3 DNA sequence: TGTGCCAGCAGTCCACTCCAGGGGGTGGGTGGCTACACCTTC. This codes for CASSPLQGVGGYTF.

This chain links TRBV11-3 with TRBJ2-3; TRBD2 matches at 14 bases. V shed 5 bases, J shed 4 bases, and the junction held 5 bases outside the gene matches. Looked up from germline, CDR1 is SGHNT and CDR2 is YENEEA. The CDR3 has 16 amino acids. The CDR3 DNA sequence: TGTGCCAGCAGCCGCGGGACTAGCGGGAGTTCAGATACGCAGTATTTT. Protein: CASSRGTSGSSDTQYF.

The rearrangement uses TRBV11-3 and TRBJ2-7; TRBD1 matches at 8 bases. CDR1 and CDR2 (germline): SGHNT, YENEEA. V lost 9 bases to trimming and J lost 3 bases; unmatched junction nucleotides: 10. This CDR3 is 14 amino acids long. The CDR3 protein is CASQRMTGDYEQYF. The CDR3, as DNA: TGTGCCAGTCAGCGAATGACAGGGGACTACGAGCAGTACTTC.

In nucleotides, the CDR3 is TGTGCCTGGGGCAAGAACACTGAAGCTTTCTTT. This gives the protein CAWGKNTEAFF. V is TRBV30 and J is TRBJ1-1, with unresolved D. Germline CDR1 reads GTSNPN; CDR2 reads SVGIG (reference sequence). Trimming took off 5 bases at V and 1 base at J, with 5 bases between the two ends. The CDR3 sequence is 11 residues long.

The chain recombines TRBV27 with TRBJ1-5; 8 nucleotides align to TRBD1. The CDR3 has 16 amino acids. Germline loops: CDR1 MNHEY, CDR2 SMNVEV (reference sequence). The V segment lost 2 bases and the J segment 7 bases; nucleotides outside the gene matches: 10. In nucleotides, the CDR3 is TGTGCCAGCAGTTTAAGGGCCCCAGGGGGCAGGCAGCCCCAGCATTTT. Its protein product is CASSLRAPGGRQPQHF.

The chain recombines TRBV5-1 with TRBJ2-5; the D gene is possibly TRBD2 (5 bases). The CDR3 consists of 14 residues. The V end was cut by 5 bases, the J end by 5 bases, with 16 bases between. CDR1 is SGHRS and CDR2 is YFSETQ in the germline V gene. CDR3 DNA: TGCGCCAGCAGTTCGGGTCGCTCGGGGGAGACCCAGTACTTC. Its translation: CASSSGRSGETQYF.

J is TRBJ2-1 and V is TRBV27; no clear D gene. V was pared by 5 bases and J by 4 bases, with 6 bases between. This CDR3 spans 12 amino acids. Germline lookup yields CDR1 MNHEY and CDR2 SMNVEV (reference sequence). This chain's CDR3 is CASSRQYNEQFF. Here the CDR3 DNA reads TGTGCCAGCAGTCGACAATACAATGAGCAGTTCTTC.

The chain joins TRBV7-8 to TRBJ2-7; TRBD1 agrees at 9 bases. Germline V gives CDR1 SGHVS, CDR2 FQNEAQ. The CDR3 extends over 16 amino acids. The ends lost 4 bases at V and 3 bases at J; junction bases unmatched: 10. The CDR3 nucleotides are TGTGCCAGCAGCTCAGGACAGGGGCTCACCTTCTACGAGCAGTACTTC. Translating it yields CASSSGQGLTFYEQYF.

V usage is TRBV4-2 and J usage is TRBJ2-5; TRBD2 matches 8 bases. The CDR3 spans 16 residues. Trimming took 5 bases from V and 5 from J; bases not matched to a gene: 13. CDR1 and CDR2 from the germline V gene are LGHNA and YNFKEQ. DNA of the CDR3: TGTGCCAGCAGCTCACGAAAAGGGACTAGGGGGGAGACCCAGTACTTC. The encoded protein is CASSSRKGTRGETQYF.

The chain joins TRBV14 to TRBJ1-1, with D perhaps matching TRBD1 (5 bases). The germline V gene has CDR1 SGHDN and CDR2 FVKESK. The germline V and J ends were trimmed by 4 bases and 4 bases, with 16 bases remaining between them. CDR3 length: 15 amino acids. The CDR3 loop is CASSRDGGRGTEAFF. The CDR3 DNA sequence: TGTGCCAGCAGCCGCGACGGGGGTAGGGGCACTGAAGCTTTCTTT.

The J gene is TRBJ1-1, the V gene TRBV7-3; possibly TRBD1 for D (5 bases). The germline V and J ends were trimmed by 6 bases and 1 base, with 9 bases remaining between them. The length of the CDR3 is 13 residues. CDR1 is SGHTA, CDR2 FQGTGA, per germline. The CDR3 spells CASRLQENTEAFF. CDR3 in DNA: TGTGCCAGCAGGTTACAGGAGAACACTGAAGCTTTCTTT.

This clone was detected only once. V gene TRBV5-1 combines with J gene TRBJ2-6, with D unclear. V was cut by 1 base and J by 0 bases, with 8 bases left in between. CDR3 length equals 16 residues. The germline V gene has CDR1 SGHRS and CDR2 YFSETQ. The CDR3: CASSLMETSGANVLTF. The DNA of the CDR3 is TGCGCCAGCAGCTTGATGGAGACCTCTGGGGCCAACGTCCTGACTTTC.

This chain links TRBV7-8 with TRBJ1-2, with 7 bases that match TRBD1. CDR1 and CDR2 from the germline V gene are SGHVS and FQNEAQ. With 5 bases clipped from V and 5 bases from J, the junction kept 11 bases outside the gene matches. This CDR3 is 15 amino acids long. The CDR3 DNA follows: TGTGCCAGCAGCACATCGGGACAGCTGATTTATGGCTACACCTTC. It specifies CASSTSGQLIYGYTF.

The chain carries TRBV12-1 and TRBJ2-1; TRBD2 was called by the table and not checked on the DNA. TRBV12-1 is given as a pseudogene. This CDR3 has 15 residues. The DNA of the CDR3 is TGTGCCAGCAGCTCCCGGAGGGTCTCCTACAATGAGCAGTTCTTC. It codes for CASSSRRVSYNEQFF.

The V call is TRBV24-1, the J call TRBJ2-6; D gene unclear. CDR1 and CDR2 from the germline V gene are KGHDR and SFDVKD. V was cut by 6 bases and J by 10 bases, with 12 bases left in between. The CDR3 runs to 13 residues. This CDR3 is CATSMGPTNVLTF. CDR3 in DNA: TGTGCCACCAGTATGGGCCCCACAAACGTCCTGACTTTC.

The chain couples TRBV27 to TRBJ2-7; TRBD1 aligns across 9 bases. The germline gives CDR1 MNHEY, CDR2 SMNVEV (reference sequence). The CDR3 is 13 residues long. V was clipped by 6 bases and J by 3 bases; unmatched bases: 3. CDR3 in amino acids: CASSLTGGYEQYF. In DNA, the CDR3 is TGTGCCAGCAGCCTGACAGGGGGCTACGAGCAGTACTTC.

J is TRBJ2-2 and V is TRBV3-1 (or the pseudogene TRBV3-2); 10 bases map to TRBD1. The germline V gene encodes CDR1 LGHDT and CDR2 YNNKEL (reference sequence). The V and J ends lost 4 bases and 0 bases, in that order; junction bases with no gene match: 5. The CDR3 extends over 17 amino acids. This CDR3 is CASSPVGQGPNTGELFF. The CDR3 nucleotides read TGTGCCAGCAGCCCCGTGGGACAGGGGCCGAACACCGGGGAGCTGTTTTTT.

The chain joins TRBV27 to TRBJ2-6, with D possibly being TRBD1 (6 bases). The CDR3 sequence is 19 residues long. Germline assignment: CDR1 MNHEY and CDR2 SMNVEV (reference sequence). Between the trimmed V and J ends, which lost 0 bases and 0 bases, there was a span of 15 bases. The CDR3 nucleotides are TGTGCCAGCAGTTTATCGTTGACCTTAGGGGGCTCTGGGGCCAACGTCCTGACTTTC. This gives the protein CASSLSLTLGGSGANVLTF.

The chain combines TRBV5-1 with TRBJ1-1; TRBD1 might be the D (5 bases). V was clipped by 4 bases and J by 0 bases, with 10 bases between them. The germline gives CDR1 SGHRS, CDR2 YFSETQ. The CDR3 loop spans 14 amino acids. In nucleotides, the CDR3 is TGCGCCAGCAGCGCGGGACTCCTGAACACTGAAGCTTTCTTT. Amino acid sequence: CASSAGLLNTEAFF.

V gene TRBV28 combines with J gene TRBJ1-1; 8 bases fit TRBD1. This CDR3 comprises 15 residues. V lost 5 bases to trimming and J lost 0 bases; unmatched junction nucleotides: 5. In germline, CDR1 is MDHEN, CDR2 SYDVKM. Here the CDR3 reads CASSRQGKVNTEAFF. In DNA form, the CDR3 reads TGTGCCAGCAGTCGACAGGGGAAGGTGAACACTGAAGCTTTCTTT.

J is TRBJ1-6 and V is TRBV4-2, with D uncertain. V dropped 0 bases and J dropped 14 bases, with 14 bases sitting between them. Germline assignment: CDR1 LGHNA and CDR2 YNFKEQ. The CDR3 sequence is 14 residues long. The CDR3 region has the DNA TGTGCCAGCAGCCAAGACGTCAGGTCGAGGGCCCTCCACTTT. Protein: CASSQDVRSRALHF.

The genes are TRBV29-1 and TRBJ1-2; a weak D match, TRBD1 (6 bases). Germline V gene data show CDR1 as SQVTM and CDR2 as ANQGSEA. The CDR3 loop spans 14 amino acids. With 2 bases removed from V and 4 bases from J, the gap between germline ends came to 14 bases. The CDR3 is CSVETLTGPYGYTF. The CDR3 DNA reads TGCAGCGTTGAAACTCTGACAGGCCCCTATGGCTACACCTTC.

The gene calls are TRBV30 and TRBJ1-4, with unresolved D. V shed 0 bases and J shed 7 bases, with 15 bases lying between them. The CDR3 is made up of 15 amino acids. In germline, CDR1 is GTSNPN, CDR2 SVGIG (reference sequence). CDR3 DNA sequence: TGTGCCTGGAGTGTATCCGGACCGAGCGGTGAAAAACTGTTTTTT. This codes for CAWSVSGPSGEKLFF.

This clone was found once. The chain has TRBV15 and TRBJ1-2; 9 bases fit TRBD1. Germline loops: CDR1 LNHNV, CDR2 YYDKDF (reference sequence). The V and J ends lost 3 bases and 12 bases, in that order; junction bases with no gene match: 14. This CDR3 region has 15 residues. The CDR3 coding sequence is TGTGCCACCAGCAGGGAGGGACAGGGAACTTCTCGCCACACCTTC. As protein: CATSREGQGTSRHTF.